The rows below give T cell receptor beta chains drawn from one sample of a study of T-cell memory formation after mild COVID-19. Via MiXCR, TCRdb re-called the 5' RACE reads, giving one row per CDR3 protein. Of a few hundred thousand distinct CDR3 sequences in the sample, roughly a fifth were seen once. Sequencing used PBMCs or a T cell subset sorted from them (not recorded which). These TCRs come from an adult woman who had mild COVID-19 (a few samples of this study predate the infection). Cell type and time point are not known. Both conserved end residues are part of each CDR3. Each record gives: clone size, J gene, V gene, D gene, CDR3 protein, CDR3 DNA. A D gene is named only where the DNA matches it firmly. A clone size is listed for some rows: how often the clone was seen (once, few, many), or a class if it is expanded.

few	TRBJ2-3	TRBV6-4	NA	CASSDSMLTDTQYF	TGTGCCAGCAGTGACTCGATGCTGACAGATACGCAGTATTTT
NA	TRBJ1-1	TRBV6-5	NA	CASTPLREDTEAFF	TGTGCCAGCACTCCCCTCCGGGAGGACACTGAAGCTTTCTTT
many	TRBJ1-1	TRBV25-1	NA	CASSSPPGQEAFF	TGTGCCAGCAGTTCCCCCCCGGGGCAGGAAGCTTTCTTT
NA	TRBJ2-6	TRBV6-2/TRBV6-3	TRBD2	CASSPRGAGGTSGANVLTF	TGTGCCAGTAGTCCGCGAGGGGCCGGGGGGACCTCTGGGGCCAACGTCCTGACTTTC
NA	TRBJ2-6	TRBV7-9	NA	CASSFRASGANVLTF	TGTGCCAGCAGCTTCCGGGCCTCTGGGGCCAACGTCCTGACTTTC
NA	TRBJ2-3	TRBV30	NA	CAWTGGVATDTQYF	TGTGCCTGGACAGGCGGGGTGGCTACAGATACGCAGTATTTT
NA	TRBJ1-1	TRBV3-1	NA	CASSQWGTEAFF	TGTGCCAGCAGCCAATGGGGCACTGAAGCTTTCTTT
NA	TRBJ1-6	TRBV20-1	TRBD1	CSASDRGSQAPLHF	TGCAGTGCTAGCGACAGGGGCTCCCAGGCACCCCTCCACTTT
NA	TRBJ1-4	TRBV9	TRBD1	CASSVAYSGTGGEKLFF	TGTGCCAGCAGCGTAGCGTACTCCGGGACAGGGGGAGAAAAACTGTTTTTT
NA	TRBJ2-6	TRBV18	TRBD1	CASSPTGTAGANVLTF	TGTGCCAGCTCACCAACCGGGACAGCTGGGGCCAACGTCCTGACTTTC
NA	TRBJ2-7	TRBV7-9	NA	CASSFRGDGYEQYF	TGTGCCAGCAGCTTCAGGGGGGACGGATACGAGCAGTACTTC
NA	TRBJ1-1	TRBV14	NA	CASSQNPWIVVGSFWNTEAFF	TGTGCCAGCAGCCAAAATCCGTGGATCGTGGTGGGATCTTTTTGGAACACTGAAGCTTTCTTT
NA	TRBJ1-2	TRBV5-5	NA	CASSHSLVGSYGYTF	TGTGCCAGCAGCCATTCACTGGTGGGATCCTATGGCTACACCTTC
NA	TRBJ2-3	TRBV6-5	NA	CASSDQTREPVDTQYF	TGTGCCAGCAGTGACCAGACTAGGGAGCCAGTGGATACGCAGTATTTT
few	TRBJ2-7	TRBV6-6	TRBD1	CASRSGQSLEEQYF	TGTGCCAGCAGGTCGGGACAGTCCCTTGAGGAGCAGTACTTC
NA	TRBJ2-7	TRBV11-3	TRBD2	CASSLVGREKYEQYF	TGTGCCAGCAGCTTAGTTGGGCGGGAGAAATACGAGCAGTACTTC
few	TRBJ2-2	TRBV5-6	NA	CASSLARGRAGELFF	TGTGCCAGCAGCTTGGCACGGGGACGAGCCGGGGAGCTGTTTTTT